These T cell receptor beta chains were read from a single sample in a study of blood T cell repertoires in COVID-19. Method: immunoSEQ multiplex PCR; TCRdb's copy keeps in-frame clones and lacks some. The table shows under 20,000 clones, with 75% to 90% occurring only once. Material: peripheral blood. Receptors were obtained from a human donor in a cohort sampled during active COVID-19. Both conserved end residues are part of each CDR3. The D gene is left open where the match is weak. The size field is filled for only some rows; it gives once, few, many or a size class.

V: TRBV4-1; D: -; J: TRBJ1-5; size: -; DNA: TGCGCCAGCAGCCAATTAGGAGGGGAAGGTCAGCCCCAGCATTTT; CDR3: CASSQLGGEGQPQHF
V: TRBV19; D: -; J: TRBJ1-5; size: few; DNA: TGTGCCAGTAACGGTCAGGGCGGTCAGCCCCAGCATTTT; CDR3: CASNGQGGQPQHF
V: TRBV4-1; D: TRBD1; J: TRBJ2-1; size: once; DNA: TGCGCCAGCAGCCAAGAGGACAGGGGCGGTGATGAGCAGTTCTTC; CDR3: CASSQEDRGGDEQFF
V: TRBV27; D: TRBD2; J: TRBJ2-3; size: -; DNA: TGTGCCAGCAGTCCGATAACCGGGACTAGCCGCACAGATACGCAGTATTTT; CDR3: CASSPITGTSRTDTQYF
V: TRBV21-1; D: -; J: TRBJ1-5; size: -; DNA: TGTGCCAGCAGCAAAGCGCTTTACAGGAATAGCAATCAGCCCCAGCATTTT; CDR3: CASSKALYRNSNQPQHF
V: TRBV6-1; D: -; J: TRBJ2-3; size: -; DNA: TGTGCCAGCAGTGAAAGATTGGGGCCTGGAGATACGCAGTATTTT; CDR3: CASSERLGPGDTQYF
V: TRBV6-4; D: -; J: TRBJ2-1; size: -; DNA: TGTGCCAGCAGTGACTCGGGCCATCACTCCTACAATGAGCAGTTCTTC; CDR3: CASSDSGHHSYNEQFF
V: TRBV15; D: -; J: TRBJ2-1; size: -; DNA: TGTGCCACCAGTCGAAACCGGGGTGAGCAGTTCTTC; CDR3: CATSRNRGEQFF
V: TRBV5-4; D: -; J: TRBJ2-2; size: -; DNA: TGTGCCAGCAGCTTCGGACAGTCTTCCTCCGGGGAGCTGTTTTTT; CDR3: CASSFGQSSSGELFF
V: TRBV27; D: -; J: TRBJ1-2; size: -; DNA: TGTGCCAGCAGTTTATTCGGATACAGGGAGAATAACTATGGCTACACCTTC; CDR3: CASSLFGYRENNYGYTF
V: TRBV7-2; D: -; J: TRBJ2-5; size: -; DNA: TGTGCCAGCAGCTTAGATTTCTTAGGAGGGAAAGAGACCCAGTACTTC; CDR3: CASSLDFLGGKETQYF
V: TRBV3-1/TRBV3-2; D: TRBD1; J: TRBJ2-7; size: once; DNA: TGTGCCAGCAGCCAAGGGGGGACAGACTACGAGCAGTACTTC; CDR3: CASSQGGTDYEQYF
V: TRBV11-2; D: TRBD2; J: TRBJ2-1; size: once; DNA: TGTGCCAGCAGCCGGCAAGCGGGAGGGACCCACAATGAGCAGTTCTTC; CDR3: CASSRQAGGTHNEQFF
V: TRBV2; D: TRBD1; J: TRBJ2-7; size: once; DNA: TGTGCCAGCAAGCGGCAGGGGGTGGGGGAGCAGTACTTC; CDR3: CASKRQGVGEQYF
V: TRBV3-1/TRBV3-2; D: TRBD2; J: TRBJ2-7; size: -; DNA: TGTGCCAGCACCCAGGAGTTGGGGGGGAGGGCCTACGAGCAGTACTTC; CDR3: CASTQELGGRAYEQYF
V: TRBV30; D: TRBD1; J: TRBJ1-1; size: -; DNA: TGTGCCTGGGACAGGGGGCTACGAACTGAAGCTTTCTTT; CDR3: CAWDRGLRTEAFF
V: TRBV7-8; D: TRBD1; J: TRBJ2-3; size: once; DNA: TGTGCCAGCAGCTTACGGCCAGGGGGCGCAGGCACAGATACGCAGTATTTT; CDR3: CASSLRPGGAGTDTQYF
V: TRBV5-1; D: -; J: TRBJ2-7; size: -; DNA: TGCGCCAGCAGCCCGTCCGGCTACACGGGGTTCCACGAGCAGTACTTC; CDR3: CASSPSGYTGFHEQYF
V: TRBV11-3; D: -; J: TRBJ1-1; size: -; DNA: TGTGCCAGCAGCCGTGGGCAGAACACTGAAGCTTTCTTT; CDR3: CASSRGQNTEAFF
V: TRBV4-1; D: -; J: TRBJ2-3; size: -; DNA: TGCGCCAGCAGCCAACGTTCGGCAGGGCGGACAGATACGCAGTATTTT; CDR3: CASSQRSAGRTDTQYF
V: TRBV27; D: TRBD1; J: TRBJ1-2; size: -; DNA: TGTGCCAGCGATCGAGACAGGGGCTATGGCTACACCTTC; CDR3: CASDRDRGYGYTF
V: TRBV5-1; D: TRBD2; J: TRBJ2-3; size: -; DNA: TGCGCCAGCAGCTCCATAGCGGGCCGCACAGATACGCAGTATTTT; CDR3: CASSSIAGRTDTQYF
V: TRBV6-5; D: TRBD1; J: TRBJ1-3; size: few; DNA: TGTGCCAGCAGTTACTCGGGGACAGTGGCTGGAAACACCATATATTTT; CDR3: CASSYSGTVAGNTIYF
V: TRBV28; D: TRBD2; J: TRBJ2-1; size: -; DNA: TGTGCCAGCAGCCCAAAACCCGGACTAGCCTTTAAGAGCTCCTACAATGAGCAGTTCTTC; CDR3: CASSPKPGLAFKSSYNEQFF
V: TRBV7-6; D: TRBD2; J: TRBJ2-3; size: -; DNA: TGTGCCAGCAGCCCGGGGACTAGCGGGACTGATACGCAGTATTTT; CDR3: CASSPGTSGTDTQYF
V: TRBV7-9; D: -; J: TRBJ2-7; size: -; DNA: TGTGCCAGCAGCCCACTGTTGGCCTACGAGCAGTACTTC; CDR3: CASSPLLAYEQYF
V: TRBV5-1; D: TRBD1; J: TRBJ1-2; size: -; DNA: TGCGCCAGCAGCTTGGGAGGGACAGGGGGCGTCGGCTATGGCTACACCTTC; CDR3: CASSLGGTGGVGYGYTF
V: TRBV6-5; D: TRBD1; J: TRBJ1-6; size: -; DNA: TGTGCCAGCAGCCAGGGACAGGGATGGCGGTCACCCCTCCACTTT; CDR3: CASSQGQGWRSPLHF
V: TRBV5-1; D: -; J: TRBJ1-2; size: -; DNA: TGCGCCAGCAGCTCTTATACACCTAACTATGGCTACACCTTC; CDR3: CASSSYTPNYGYTF
V: TRBV27; D: -; J: TRBJ2-7; size: -; DNA: TGTGCCAGCAGTTTACTGGGGGGCTACGAGCAGTACTTC; CDR3: CASSLLGGYEQYF
V: TRBV6-6; D: TRBD1; J: TRBJ1-1; size: -; DNA: TGTGCCAGCAGCTTACAGGGACAGGGGGCTTTCTTT; CDR3: CASSLQGQGAFF
V: TRBV6-5; D: TRBD1; J: TRBJ1-5; size: -; DNA: TGTGCCAGTTCCGGGACAGGGGCAAGCAATCAGCCCCAGCATTTT; CDR3: CASSGTGASNQPQHF
V: TRBV6-5; D: -; J: TRBJ1-2; size: -; DNA: TGTGCCAGCACCACCCCGGGACTCTATGGCTACACCTTC; CDR3: CASTTPGLYGYTF
V: TRBV15; D: -; J: TRBJ2-1; size: -; DNA: TGTGCCACCCAGCCTAGTCCCAGCCCCTACAATGAGCAGTTCTTC; CDR3: CATQPSPSPYNEQFF
V: TRBV10-3; D: TRBD1; J: TRBJ2-7; size: -; DNA: TGTGCCATCAGTGAATTAGGGACAGGGTCGTCCGAGCAGTACTTC; CDR3: CAISELGTGSSEQYF
V: TRBV27; D: TRBD2; J: TRBJ2-1; size: -; DNA: TGTGCCAGCAAGACCGCCGGGACTAGCCCGATCGGTGAGCAGTTCTTC; CDR3: CASKTAGTSPIGEQFF
V: TRBV24-1; D: -; J: TRBJ2-2; size: -; DNA: TGTGCCACCAGTGCCTCGCTAAACACCGGGGAGCTGTTTTTT; CDR3: CATSASLNTGELFF
V: TRBV5-1; D: TRBD1; J: TRBJ2-1; size: -; DNA: TGCGCCAGCAGCTTGGGAGGGACAGGCTCCTACAATGAGCAGTTCTTC; CDR3: CASSLGGTGSYNEQFF
V: TRBV3-1/TRBV3-2; D: TRBD1; J: TRBJ1-1; size: -; DNA: TGTGCCAGCAGCCTACAGGGGGCGCCCACTGAAGCTTTCTTT; CDR3: CASSLQGAPTEAFF
V: TRBV19; D: -; J: TRBJ1-2; size: -; DNA: TGTGCCAGTAGTATTGGGCGCAGGGCGAACTATGGCTACACCTTC; CDR3: CASSIGRRANYGYTF
V: TRBV19; D: TRBD1; J: TRBJ2-5; size: -; DNA: TGTGCCAGTAGCCCATCCCAGACAGGGCAAGAGACCCAGTACTTC; CDR3: CASSPSQTGQETQYF
V: TRBV28; D: -; J: TRBJ2-5; size: -; DNA: TGTGCCAGCAGTTTACGCGCAGAGACCCAGTACTTC; CDR3: CASSLRAETQYF
V: TRBV5-1; D: TRBD2; J: TRBJ2-7; size: -; DNA: TGCGCCAGCAGCTTGGGGGCGGGAGAAGTTTACGAGCAGTACTTC; CDR3: CASSLGAGEVYEQYF
V: TRBV7-2; D: -; J: TRBJ2-5; size: -; DNA: TGTGCCAGCACCCAACAGGTAGGGGTAGCCGAAAACTTC; CDR3: CASTQQVGVAENF
V: TRBV18; D: -; J: TRBJ1-3; size: -; DNA: TGTGCCAGCTCAACAGGGTCCGGAAACACCATATATTTT; CDR3: CASSTGSGNTIYF
V: TRBV5-1; D: -; J: TRBJ2-1; size: -; DNA: TGCGCCAGCAGCTTGGGAGACAGTAACAATGAGCAGTTCTTC; CDR3: CASSLGDSNNEQFF
V: TRBV27; D: TRBD1; J: TRBJ2-1; size: -; DNA: TGTGCCAGCAACCCGAAGGGTCCCAGACAGGGGGCAGGGGAGCAGTTCTTC; CDR3: CASNPKGPRQGAGEQFF
V: TRBV6-6; D: TRBD1; J: TRBJ2-3; size: -; DNA: TGTGCCAGCAGTTATGGACAGGGATGGGGAGATACGCAGTATTTT; CDR3: CASSYGQGWGDTQYF
V: TRBV4-2; D: TRBD2; J: TRBJ2-5; size: -; DNA: TGTGCCAGCAGCTATGGCGGGAGCTCCCAAGAGACCCAGTACTTC; CDR3: CASSYGGSSQETQYF
V: TRBV5-5; D: TRBD2; J: TRBJ2-7; size: -; DNA: TGTGCCAGCAGCAGTACTAGCGGGAGGGCCGGGGAGCAGTACTTC; CDR3: CASSSTSGRAGEQYF
V: TRBV27; D: -; J: TRBJ1-6; size: -; DNA: TGTGCCAGCAGTAGAACAGGGAGCTCCTATAATTCACCCCTCCACTTT; CDR3: CASSRTGSSYNSPLHF